One T cell receptor beta chain is described in this entry. This entry comes from a study of blood T cell repertoires in COVID-19. The wider study: The origin of the acute and convalescent COVID-19 samples was the United States, Italy and Spain.

Authors' methods: The assay estimated nucleated cells by amplifying reference gene primers. Clones were read by immunoSEQ multiplex PCR, and TCRdb kept only the in-frame ones, dropping some. V, J and clone size are taken as reported in that table, and D and trimming were inferred from the DNA itself. This repertoire shows about 220,000 clones, roughly 89% found once; its top ten account for about 4%. The age range of participants was about 18 to 100 years, with residence in fewer than 25 US areas. Donors were grouped by their self-reported clinical history. V lost 7 bases and J lost 0; bases outside the gene matches: 6. Germline loops: CDR1 KGHDR, CDR2 SFDVKD. The CDR3 has 15 residues.

The TCR was taken from a middle-aged woman with acute COVID-19. The source material was PBMCs or T cells enriched from blood (not recorded which). V gene TRBV24-1 combines with J gene TRBJ2-3; TRBD1 aligns across 7 bases. The CDR3 sequence: CATRSGQVSTDTQYF. The CDR3 DNA is TGTGCCACCAGATCCGGACAGGTTAGCACAGATACGCAGTATTTT.